This T cell receptor (beta chain) comes out of a study of T cell responses to AZD1222 COVID-19 vaccine. As for the study in general: Pooling of second doses given at about 4 or about 12 weeks was done.

Study-wide points: Recipients of two AZD1222 doses showed rising Spike-specific TCR breadth and depth. After the peak T cell response, and only then, were repertoires sampled. Per reports, nearly half of all spike-specific TCRs target regions that are unmutated in variants.

Trimming shortened V by 1 base and J by 2 bases, and 18 bases separated the two germline ends. CDR1 SNHLY and CDR2 FYNNEI come from the germline V gene. The CDR3 contains 18 residues. In regard to this clone: The antigen is undetermined.

Sequencing was performed with immunoSEQ multiplex PCR; in TCRdb, only in-frame clones are kept and a portion is missing. Here the sample spans approximately 110,000 clones, roughly 90% being singletons. V and J are TRBV2 and TRBJ1-5, with D maybe TRBD1 (5 bases). The starting material was peripheral blood, obtained on day 0 of AZD1222 vaccination. The receptor was derived from an adult in good health. CDR3 sequence: CASSEDRLWGLGNQPQHF. The CDR3 region has the DNA TGTGCCAGCAGTGAAGACAGGCTGTGGGGGTTGGGCAATCAGCCCCAGCATTTT.